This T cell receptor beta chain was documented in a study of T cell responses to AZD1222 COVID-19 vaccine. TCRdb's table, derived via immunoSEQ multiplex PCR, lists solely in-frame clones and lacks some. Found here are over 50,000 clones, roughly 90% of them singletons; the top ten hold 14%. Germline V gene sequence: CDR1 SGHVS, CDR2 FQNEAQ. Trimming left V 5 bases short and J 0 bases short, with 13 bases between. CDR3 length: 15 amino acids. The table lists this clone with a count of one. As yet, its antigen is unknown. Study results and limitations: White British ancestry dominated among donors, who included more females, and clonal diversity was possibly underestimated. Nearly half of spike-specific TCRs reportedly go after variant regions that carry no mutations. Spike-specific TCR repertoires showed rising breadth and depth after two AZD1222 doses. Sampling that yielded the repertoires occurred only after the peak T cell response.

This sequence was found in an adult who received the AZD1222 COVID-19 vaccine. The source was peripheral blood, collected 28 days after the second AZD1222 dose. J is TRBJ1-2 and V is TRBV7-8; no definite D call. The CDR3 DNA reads TGTGCCAGCAGCCCCCCCTGGAGCTCTAACTATGGCTACACCTTC. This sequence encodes CASSPPWSSNYGYTF.